This T cell receptor beta chain was recorded in a study of radiation and T cells in renal cell carcinoma. Profiling relied on immunoSEQ multiplex PCR, and the TCRdb table lists in-frame clones only, not all of them. In the table there are some 50,000 clones, roughly 83% of which are singletons. The time point was: baseline pretreatment blood. The treatment: 15 Gy SBRT to primary tumor, nephrectomy 4 weeks later. Radiation-treated patients gave blood at baseline, week 2 and week 4. As for this clone: Antigen specificity is unknown.

Study outcomes and limitations: Top tumor clonotypes rose in blood 2 weeks post-radiation, then contracted. Pretreatment tumor biopsies were lacking, so baseline clonotypes are unknown.

V shed 4 bases and J shed 2 bases, with 16 bases lying between them. Germline CDR1 and CDR2: SGDLS and YYNGEE. The CDR3 consists of 15 residues. V and J are TRBV9 and TRBJ2-7; D possibly corresponds to TRBD1 (6 bases). The sample was blood, taken from a patient whose treatment included radiotherapy and nephrectomy. This receptor was taken from an older woman with renal cell carcinoma. This CDR3 is CASSLAGEMTYEQYF. In DNA form, the CDR3 reads TGTGCCAGCAGCTTGGCAGGGGAAATGACCTACGAGCAGTACTTC.